This is a list of T cell receptor beta chains from one sample in a study of T cells after yellow fever vaccination. Using its own MiXCR run on the 5' RACE reads, TCRdb lists one record per CDR3 protein. The sample has 250,000 to 350,000 distinct CDR3 sequences, roughly 7% seen once. The source material was PBMCs, sampled roughly 47 days after the first yellow fever vaccination. All receptors come from a young man who received the YFV17D yellow fever vaccine. CDR3s include the opening cysteine and the closing phenylalanine or tryptophan. Clone size is given for some rows only: seen once, a few or many times, or a class if the clone is expanded.

15	.	TRBJ1-3	TRBV18	CASSLGVSSGNTIYF
14	.	TRBJ1-4	TRBV7-2	CASSFQGSTEKLFF
14	many	TRBJ2-2	TRBV29-1	CSVSGTVNTGELFF
15	.	TRBJ2-1	TRBV28	CASSPLDRAANEQFF
13	few	TRBJ1-2	TRBV28	CASSFAQSYGYTF
14	.	TRBJ1-1	TRBV5-1	CASSLSQGDTEAFF
20	.	TRBJ1-6	TRBV20-1	CSASGTPGGSARSYNSPLHF
14	.	TRBJ2-2	TRBV12-3/TRBV12-4	CASRRTGISGELFF
16	.	TRBJ2-1	TRBV10-1	CASSESRGPTYNEQFF
13	.	TRBJ2-1	TRBV28	CASRSGDHNEQFF
13	.	TRBJ1-6	TRBV28	CATGQGNNSPLHF
14	many	TRBJ2-7	TRBV6-1	CASSPDRGHHEQYF
14	.	TRBJ2-3	TRBV3-1	CASSPQLGADTQYF
15	many	TRBJ2-1	TRBV20-1	CSARDVGSSYNEQFF
14	few	TRBJ2-5	TRBV18	CASSRTGGQETQYF
13	.	TRBJ2-5	TRBV4-1	CASSQGLVETQYF
15	.	TRBJ1-2	TRBV9	CASSVFTRLNYGYTF
15	few	TRBJ2-3	TRBV29-1	CSVGGTSGATDTQYF
13	few	TRBJ2-3	TRBV24-1	CATSDFVGDTQYF
15	few	TRBJ2-5	TRBV4-1	CASSQESAFQETQYF
15	.	TRBJ2-3	TRBV10-3	CAISELAGRVDTQYF
14	.	TRBJ2-1	TRBV10-2	CASSGKFSPNEQFF
15	few	TRBJ1-5	TRBV20-1	CSARDWQGDNQPQHF
17	many	TRBJ1-5	TRBV6-5	CASSYSIPGQGDQPQHF
16	.	TRBJ1-5	TRBV4-1	CASSQSTGPSNQPQHF
16	many	TRBJ1-2	TRBV12-3/TRBV12-4	CASSFLSTWQGDGYTF
14	many	TRBJ2-7	TRBV7-2	CASSFSDGAYEQYF
18	many	TRBJ2-6	TRBV6-5	CASSKTRHLSSGANVLTF
12	.	TRBJ1-1	TRBV29-1	CSVDVWNTEAFF
15	few	TRBJ2-3	TRBV12-3/TRBV12-4	CASSPSFIPPGTQYF
14	few	TRBJ1-2	TRBV6-5	CASSYDPANYGYTF
11	many	TRBJ2-1	TRBV5-1	CASSKLNEQFF
15	.	TRBJ2-3	TRBV27	CASTTAGNPTDTQYF
16	few	TRBJ2-2	TRBV20-1	CSAMSSQRLGAGELFF
17	.	TRBJ2-5	TRBV7-9	CASSLLAQGVRGETQYF
15	few	TRBJ2-2	TRBV7-2	CASRWGRRHTGELFF
19	few	TRBJ2-2	TRBV11-1	CASSLPQTSGGSNTGELFF
13	few	TRBJ2-1	TRBV6-2/TRBV6-3	CASSRGLNRVEFF
17	few	TRBJ2-5	TRBV7-2	CASSLRFRQRGQETQYF
15	.	TRBJ2-2	TRBV7-8	CASSPRQGRAGELFF
14	many	TRBJ1-1	TRBV7-2	CASSIGQMNTEAFF
14	.	TRBJ2-3	TRBV10-3	CAISGGTGGDTQYF
17	many	TRBJ2-3	TRBV27	CASMNGGIGPSTDTQYF
14	many	TRBJ2-7	TRBV12-3/TRBV12-4	CASTKSDVTYEQYF
13	.	TRBJ2-4	TRBV24-1	CATSEGPWDIQYF